The 28 T cell receptor beta chains presented below share a single source sample, sequenced in a study of cytomegalovirus exposure and HLA in healthy donors. Use of 60 Vbeta and 13 Jbeta primers characterized the PCR. Here immunoSEQ multiplex PCR was the method, and the copy in TCRdb shows in-frame clones only, minus some. Of 85,000 to 120,000 clones in the sample, 71% were seen once. Sequencing was done on a sample of PBMCs. These receptors were taken from a female donor in good health and CMV-seronegative.

This CDR3 reads CASSLRGGTSGIYNEQFF. CDR3 sequence (DNA): TGTGCCAGTAGTCTTAGAGGGGGGACTAGCGGGATCTACAATGAGCAGTTCTTC. The rearrangement links TRBV19 to TRBJ2-1, with 13 bases identical to TRBD2. Per the germline V gene, CDR1 is LNHDA and CDR2 is SQIVND (reference sequence). With 5 bases clipped from V and 3 bases from J, the junction kept 10 bases outside the gene matches. The CDR3 sequence is 18 residues long.

V is TRBV15 and J is TRBJ2-1; the match to TRBD2 covers 12 bases. V lost 0 bases to trimming and J lost 4 bases; unmatched junction nucleotides: 4. This CDR3 is built from 17 residues. CDR1 LNHNV and CDR2 YYDKDF come from the germline V gene (reference sequence). The DNA of the CDR3 is TGTGCCACCAGCAGAGATGGGGGGACTAGCGGGTACAATGAGCAGTTCTTC. Protein product: CATSRDGGTSGYNEQFF.

The chain recombines TRBV11-2 with TRBJ1-4; TRBD1 matches 9 bases. V lost 3 bases and J lost 8; bases outside the gene matches: 10. Per germline, CDR1 SGHAT and CDR2 FQNNGV. The CDR3 runs 16 residues. CDR3 coding DNA: TGTGCCAGCAGCTTCTCCCGGGACAGGGTTTTCGAAAAACTGTTTTTT. Translation gives CASSFSRDRVFEKLFF.

This rearrangement joins TRBV7-9 to TRBJ2-3, with D perhaps matching TRBD1 (6 bases). The germline CDR1 and CDR2 sequences are SEHNR and FQNEAQ (reference sequence). This CDR3 spans 17 amino acids. Trimming cost V 6 bases and J 2 bases, with 21 bases left between them. For the CDR3, the DNA is TGTGCCAGCAGAAAAGGGAACCCGACAGGCTACACAGATACGCAGTATTTT. This codes for CASRKGNPTGYTDTQYF.

The V gene is TRBV5-1, the J gene TRBJ2-5, with 9 bases identical to TRBD2. The J segment lost 5 bases and the V segment lost 2 bases, leaving 7 bases of the junction unmatched. The CDR3 is 15 amino acids. Germline CDR1 and CDR2: SGHRS and YFSETQ. This CDR3 is CASSFAGGPRETQYF. The CDR3 DNA reads TGCGCCAGCAGCTTCGCGGGAGGGCCGAGGGAGACCCAGTACTTC.

The chain uses TRBV10-3 and TRBJ1-1, with D uncertain. Trimming took 0 bases from V and 7 from J, leaving 9 bases between them. The germline CDR1 and CDR2 sequences are ENHRY and SYGVKD. The length of the CDR3 is 13 residues. CDR3 amino acids: CAISESGGLEAFF. For the CDR3, the DNA is TGTGCCATCAGTGAGTCGGGCGGGCTTGAAGCTTTCTTT.

This clone was seen at least ten times. V is TRBV7-6 and J is TRBJ2-7; maybe TRBD1 (5 bases). CDR3 size: 14 residues. Trimming removed 5 bases from V and 4 bases from J, with 15 bases in between. Germline CDR1 SGHVS, CDR2 FNYEAQ. The CDR3 DNA reads TGTGCCAGCAGCCCCAGAGGACATTCTTACGAGCAGTACTTC. Its translation is CASSPRGHSYEQYF.

The rearrangement uses TRBV6-1 and TRBJ2-1; a possible D gene is TRBD1 (5 bases). Germline loops: CDR1 MNHNS, CDR2 SASEGT. V was cut by 10 bases and J by 5 bases, with 21 bases left in between. The length of the CDR3 is 15 residues. The CDR3 coding sequence is TGTGCCACCCAGGGTGACAGAACATACCACAATGAGCAGTTCTTC. This translates into CATQGDRTYHNEQFF.

The CDR3 spells CASSFWTSGRETQYF. CDR3 nucleotide sequence: TGTGCCAGCAGTTTTTGGACTAGCGGGAGGGAGACCCAGTACTTC. The chain is built from TRBV28 and TRBJ2-5; TRBD2 agrees at 14 bases. With V trimmed by 3 bases and J by 5 bases, 2 bases remained unmatched. The CDR3 totals 15 residues. Germline V CDR1 and CDR2: MDHEN, SYDVKM.

The V call is TRBV9, the J call TRBJ2-1; 14 bases match TRBD2. Losses at the gene ends were 4 bases for V and 10 bases for J; bases not matched to a gene: 4. The CDR3 covers 14 residues. Looked up from germline, CDR1 is SGDLS and CDR2 is YYNGEE. CDR3 amino acids: CASSPWTSGGEQFF. The CDR3 region has the DNA TGTGCCAGCAGCCCCTGGACTAGCGGGGGGGAGCAGTTCTTC.

Turning to this clone: The junction does not match germline at one end; this may be a read error. The rearrangement links TRBV7-7 to TRBJ2-3, with 14 bases that match TRBD2. CDR1 and CDR2 (germline): SSHAT, FNYEAQ (reference sequence). The CDR3 runs 18 residues. In DNA form, the CDR3 reads TGTGCTAGCAGCTTGGGGACTAGCGGGAGTTTCGGGACAGATACGCAGTATTTT. Amino acids: CASSLGTSGSFGTDTQYF.

This clone was counted once. V and J are TRBV29-1 and TRBJ2-7; 9 bases line up with TRBD1. Germline CDR1 and CDR2: SQVTM and ANQGSEA. The CDR3 length is 13 residues. Trimming removed 4 bases from V and 5 bases from J; junction bases left unmatched: 6. In nucleotides, the CDR3 is TGCAGCGTTGCGGGGACAGGGCAGGACGAGCAGTACTTC. It translates to CSVAGTGQDEQYF.

The gene calls are TRBV6-1 and TRBJ2-3; D gene uncertain. This CDR3 contains 13 residues. The germline V gene has CDR1 MNHNS and CDR2 SASEGT. Trimming removed 6 bases from V and 1 base from J, with 8 bases in between. CDR3: CASRPRGTDTQYF. For the CDR3, the DNA is TGTGCCAGCAGGCCCCGGGGCACAGATACGCAGTATTTT.

This clone occurred a few times. The chain joins TRBV9 to TRBJ2-2, with D maybe TRBD2 (6 bases). The CDR3 sequence is 13 residues long. Trimming removed 5 bases at V and 3 bases at J, with 8 bases between. CDR1 SGDLS and CDR2 YYNGEE come from the germline V gene. The CDR3 nucleotides are TGTGCCAGCAGACTAGCCGACACCGGGGAGCTGTTTTTT. Translating gives CASRLADTGELFF.

The genes are TRBV7-9 and TRBJ2-7; 7 bases are a match to TRBD2. The V and J ends lost 5 bases and 3 bases, in that order; junction bases with no gene match: 1. CDR1 is SEHNR and CDR2 is FQNEAQ in the germline V gene (reference sequence). This CDR3 spans 12 amino acids. The CDR3 reads CASSRGDYEQYF. The CDR3 nucleotides read TGTGCCAGCAGCCGGGGGGACTACGAGCAGTACTTC.

This chain joins TRBV19 and TRBJ2-5; 8 nucleotides line up with TRBD1. The CDR3 length is 11 residues. Per germline, CDR1 LNHDA and CDR2 SQIVND (reference sequence). With 8 bases clipped from V and 6 bases from J, the junction kept 2 bases outside the gene matches. CDR3: CASGRGQTQYF. The CDR3 coding sequence is TGTGCCAGTGGCAGGGGGCAGACCCAGTACTTC.

Relative to its sample, this clone is medium-sized. The chain couples TRBV6-1 to TRBJ2-3; 10 positions match TRBD1. The trim removed 2 bases at V and 4 bases at J, leaving 3 bases unmatched. This CDR3 contains 15 residues. Germline values: CDR1 MNHNS, CDR2 SASEGT. CDR3 DNA: TGTGCCAGCAGTGAATCGACAGGGGGCGCAGATACGCAGTATTTT. Translation gives CASSESTGGADTQYF.

The chain couples TRBV7-6 to TRBJ2-1, with TRBD2 identical over 11 bases. The CDR3 extends over 15 amino acids. CDR1 and CDR2 from the germline V gene are SGHVS and FNYEAQ. V shed 4 bases and J 8 bases; nucleotides not matched to a gene: 7. CDR3 protein: CASSSPSGRFHEQFF. The CDR3 DNA is TGTGCCAGCAGCTCGCCTAGCGGGAGGTTCCATGAGCAGTTCTTC.

This clone has only one observation. The rearrangement links TRBV11-3 to TRBJ1-2, with 8 bases matching TRBD1. The CDR3 sequence is 14 residues long. The germline V gene encodes CDR1 SGHNT and CDR2 YENEEA. The trim removed 4 bases at V and 3 bases at J, leaving 4 bases unmatched. This chain's CDR3 is CASSSTGVDYGYTF. CDR3 in DNA: TGTGCCAGCAGCTCGACAGGGGTGGACTATGGCTACACCTTC.

The V and J genes are TRBV6-4 and TRBJ2-1; 10 bases match TRBD2. Per germline, CDR1 MRHNA and CDR2 SNTAGT. CDR3 length equals 14 residues. Trimming cost V 4 bases and J 10 bases; bases outside gene matches: 7. CDR3 DNA: TGTGCCAGCAGTGGAGCGGGAGGGCCGGGGGAGCAGTTCTTC. This sequence encodes CASSGAGGPGEQFF.

The CDR3 DNA reads TGCGCCAGCAGCCAAGATAACCTTCAAAACGGCTACGAGCAGTACTTC. It yields the protein CASSQDNLQNGYEQYF. The chain carries TRBV4-3 and TRBJ2-7; no definite D call. The germline V gene has CDR1 LGHNA and CDR2 YSLEER. This CDR3 is 16 amino acids long. Trimming took 0 bases from V and 3 from J, leaving 15 bases between them.

The genes are TRBV10-1 and TRBJ2-1; possible D gene TRBD1, 6 bases. Germline V gene sequence: CDR1 WNHNN, CDR2 SYGVQD (reference sequence). The CDR3 loop spans 16 amino acids. V was pared by 3 bases and J by 4 bases, with 16 bases between. In DNA, the CDR3 is TGCGCCAGCAGTGAAAAACAGGGACGGGATTACAATGAGCAGTTCTTC. Its protein is CASSEKQGRDYNEQFF.

The sample holds one count of this clone. The chain couples TRBV25-1 to TRBJ2-7; D call uncertain. Trimming took 5 bases from V and 3 from J, leaving 26 bases between them. CDR1 is MGHDK and CDR2 is SYGVNS in the germline V gene. The CDR3 is 18 amino acids. CDR3 sequence: CASSPFPFPDLSLYEQYF. The CDR3 DNA reads as TGTGCCAGCAGTCCCTTCCCCTTCCCAGACCTTAGCCTCTACGAGCAGTACTTC.

This chain uses TRBV9 with TRBJ2-5; D not resolved. The CDR3 length is 14 residues. Germline values: CDR1 SGDLS, CDR2 YYNGEE. Trimming pared 0 bases from V and 2 bases from J, leaving 8 bases between. The DNA for the CDR3 is TGTGCCAGCAGCGTAGGTCCTACTCAAGAGACCCAGTACTTC. This gives the protein CASSVGPTQETQYF.

The chain employs TRBV7-9 and TRBJ1-2; the match to TRBD1 covers 7 bases. The V and J ends lost 5 bases and 4 bases, in that order; junction bases with no gene match: 4. The V gene's germline CDR1 is SEHNR and CDR2 FQNEAQ (reference sequence). The CDR3 has 13 residues. As DNA, the CDR3 is TGTGCCAGCAGCCCCGGGACAGCCTATGGCTACACCTTC. It translates to CASSPGTAYGYTF.

The V gene is TRBV10-3, the J gene TRBJ1-1, with a weak D call TRBD1 (6 bases). The CDR3 spans 13 residues. Germline CDR1 reads ENHRY; CDR2 reads SYGVKD. Trimming took off 3 bases at V and 5 bases at J, with 10 bases between the two ends. The CDR3 region is CAISESGVTEAFF. The CDR3 coding sequence is TGTGCCATCAGTGAATCAGGGGTGACTGAAGCTTTCTTT.

The J gene is TRBJ2-7, the V gene TRBV19, with 9 bases that match TRBD1. Germline CDR1 and CDR2: LNHDA and SQIVND (reference sequence). The CDR3 is 15 residues long. Trimming at V came to 6 bases and at J to 2 bases, leaving 8 bases not matched to a gene. CDR3 loop: CASSFTGTGTYEQYF. DNA of the CDR3: TGTGCCAGTAGCTTTACCGGGACAGGGACCTACGAGCAGTACTTC.

This sequence joins TRBV4-3 and TRBJ2-1, with 16 bases lining up with TRBD2. Trimming took 0 bases from V and 0 from J; bases not matched to a gene: 11. The germline gives CDR1 LGHNA, CDR2 YSLEER. This CDR3 region has 22 residues. CDR3 in DNA: TGCGCCAGCAGCCAAGATTCGGGCGGGACTAGCGGGAGGGCGGGCTCCTACAATGAGCAGTTCTTC. This gives the protein CASSQDSGGTSGRAGSYNEQFF.